The 24 T cell receptor beta chains below come from one sample, sequenced in a study of blood T cell repertoires in COVID-19. Data came from immunoSEQ multiplex PCR; TCRdb stores just in-frame clones and leaves some out. The sample has some 110,000 clones, about 90% seen once. Input material: peripheral blood. The receptors were sampled from a man aged 70 or older who had recovered from COVID-19.

The chain links TRBV2 to TRBJ1-5; 8 bases are shared with TRBD1. This CDR3 has 15 residues. Germline loops: CDR1 SNHLY, CDR2 FYNNEI. V lost 3 bases, J lost 5 bases, and 6 bases stayed unmatched. For the CDR3, the DNA is TGTGCCAGCAGTGAGCAGGGGGCGCGGGATCAGCCCCAGCATTTT. Residues: CASSEQGARDQPQHF.

Concerning this clone: At one end the junction does not follow the germline gene, possibly because of a read error. The CDR3 here is CASSLAPLAGRNF. The CDR3 coding sequence is TGTGCCAGCAGTTTAGCGCCTTTGGCAGGGCGGAACTTC. The chain couples TRBV12-3 or TRBV12-4 to TRBJ2-4; the D gene is possibly TRBD1 (5 bases). The CDR3 consists of 13 residues.

V usage is TRBV6-5 and J usage is TRBJ1-4; 9 bases fit TRBD1. V shed 2 bases and J 4 bases; nucleotides not matched to a gene: 2. The germline gives CDR1 MNHEY, CDR2 SVGAGI. CDR3 length: 15 amino acids. The CDR3 spells CASSYGDRDNEKLFF. CDR3 in DNA: TGTGCCAGCAGTTACGGGGACAGGGATAATGAAAAACTGTTTTTT.

The chain employs TRBV5-1 and TRBJ2-7; TRBD1 matches at 8 bases. The junction had 5 bases not matched to a gene; V was cut back by 7 bases and J by 2 bases. The CDR3 covers 13 residues. From germline, CDR1 is SGHRS and CDR2 YFSETQ. CDR3 in DNA: TGCGCCAGCTCGACAGGGGAACCCTACGAGCAGTACTTC. It yields the protein CASSTGEPYEQYF.

The V call is TRBV11-2, the J call TRBJ2-7; 9 nucleotides match TRBD1. The germline V gene has CDR1 SGHAT and CDR2 FQNNGV. The V gene end was trimmed by 9 bases and the J gene end by 4 bases; junction bases not matched to a gene: 13. The CDR3 consists of 15 residues. Here the CDR3 reads CASLEVGQGYYEQYF. For the CDR3, the DNA is TGTGCCAGTCTCGAGGTGGGACAGGGATATTACGAGCAGTACTTC.

The V gene is TRBV7-9, the J gene TRBJ2-3; no firm D call. The germline V and J ends were trimmed by 0 bases and 2 bases, with 9 bases remaining between them. The V gene's germline CDR1 is SEHNR and CDR2 FQNEAQ (reference sequence). This CDR3 contains 15 residues. CDR3 bases: TGTGCCAGCAGCTTAGCGTTTCAGATCACAGATACGCAGTATTTT. It is translated as CASSLAFQITDTQYF.

The J gene is TRBJ2-1, the V gene TRBV15; TRBD2 matches 9 bases. V dropped 1 base and J dropped 5; count of bases not matched to a gene: 3. CDR3 length equals 15 residues. Germline lookup yields CDR1 LNHNV and CDR2 YYDKDF (reference sequence). The CDR3 region is CATSRVGGGDNEQFF. Written as DNA, the CDR3 is TGTGCCACCAGCAGAGTAGGCGGGGGGGACAATGAGCAGTTCTTC.

The J gene is TRBJ2-1, the V gene TRBV6-5; possibly TRBD2 for D (6 bases). With 6 bases removed from V and 7 bases from J, the gap between germline ends came to 19 bases. This CDR3 is 15 amino acids long. The germline V gene encodes CDR1 MNHEY and CDR2 SVGAGI. The CDR3 is CASSRGLRGINEQFF. CDR3 coding DNA: TGTGCCAGCAGCCGAGGCCTCCGGGGGATAAATGAGCAGTTCTTC.

The chain links TRBV28 to TRBJ2-7; possibly TRBD1 for D (6 bases). The V gene's germline CDR1 is MDHEN and CDR2 SYDVKM. Trimming stripped 5 bases from V and 0 bases from J, with 17 bases between. The CDR3 is 16 residues long. The CDR3 here is CASSLLDRLNSYEQYF. The DNA of the CDR3 is TGTGCCAGCAGTCTACTGGACAGATTAAACTCCTACGAGCAGTACTTC.

The sample holds a few counts of this clone. This chain uses TRBV10-3 with TRBJ1-1, with 7 positions matching TRBD1. V shed 5 bases and J 1 base; nucleotides not matched to a gene: 1. There are 13 residues in the CDR3. Germline CDR1 is ENHRY and CDR2 is SYGVKD. CDR3 sequence (DNA): TGTGCCATCAGTAGACAGGGGAACACTGAAGCTTTCTTT. Its translation: CAISRQGNTEAFF.

This clone appeared once. The chain links TRBV2 to TRBJ2-3, with D possibly matching TRBD2 (6 bases). The CDR3 covers 15 residues. Germline CDR1 reads SNHLY; CDR2 reads FYNNEI. V lost 4 bases and J 2 bases, leaving 13 bases between the germline ends. CDR3 residues: CASSALGGPTDTQYF. The CDR3 DNA reads as TGTGCCAGCAGTGCTTTGGGGGGACCCACAGATACGCAGTATTTT.

The chain links TRBV6-5 to TRBJ1-4; no clear D gene. The CDR3 runs 14 residues. V gave up 8 bases and J gave up 4 bases, with 14 bases separating them. From germline, CDR1 is MNHEY and CDR2 SVGAGI. The CDR3 spells CASAPRGINEKLFF. CDR3 DNA: TGTGCCAGCGCACCACGAGGAATTAATGAAAAACTGTTTTTT.

This clone showed up just once. The chain joins TRBV6-2 or TRBV6-3 to TRBJ1-5, with a tentative D call TRBD1 (5 bases). CDR3 size: 16 residues. Germline V gives CDR1 MNHEY, CDR2 SVGEGT. V lost 5 bases, J lost 1 base, and 15 bases lay in between. CDR3 sequence reads: CASSPSIDRSNQPQHF. As DNA, the CDR3 is TGTGCCAGCAGTCCATCCATAGACAGAAGCAATCAGCCCCAGCATTTT.

This chain joins TRBV19 and TRBJ2-1; D may be TRBD2 (7 bases). Germline V gene lookup returns CDR1 LNHDA and CDR2 SQIVND (reference sequence). The germline V and J ends were trimmed by 4 bases and 4 bases, with 17 bases remaining between them. This CDR3 has 16 amino acids. CDR3 DNA: TGTGCCAGTAGTACCAGGGGCGGGAGTAGGTACAATGAGCAGTTCTTC. Its translation is CASSTRGGSRYNEQFF.

The chain has TRBV5-4 and TRBJ1-2; 7 bases are shared with TRBD1. The CDR3 covers 13 residues. The junction had 6 bases not matched to a gene; V was cut back by 4 bases and J by 6 bases. Germline assignment: CDR1 SGHNT and CDR2 YYREEE (reference sequence). The CDR3 sequence: CASSAGTADGYTF. The CDR3 nucleotides are TGTGCCAGCAGCGCCGGGACAGCAGATGGCTACACCTTC.

V usage is TRBV27 and J usage is TRBJ2-7; TRBD1 aligns across 10 bases. The CDR3 has 17 amino acids. Germline values: CDR1 MNHEY, CDR2 SMNVEV (reference sequence). V trimming: 6 bases; J trimming: 0 bases; junction bases outside the gene matches: 11. The CDR3 sequence is CASSLYGQGDYSYEQYF. The CDR3 nucleotides read TGTGCCAGCAGCCTTTACGGACAGGGGGATTACTCCTACGAGCAGTACTTC.

The chain links TRBV9 to TRBJ2-7, with 9 bases that match TRBD1. This CDR3 comprises 14 residues. Germline-derived CDR1 and CDR2 are SGDLS and YYNGEE. The V and J ends lost 3 bases and 3 bases, in that order; junction bases with no gene match: 4. CDR3 amino acids: CASSEGQGIYEQYF. DNA for the CDR3: TGTGCCAGCAGCGAGGGACAGGGAATCTACGAGCAGTACTTC.

The chain couples TRBV7-6 to TRBJ2-7; TRBD2 matches at 9 bases. The germline gives CDR1 SGHVS, CDR2 FNYEAQ. Unmatched junction bases numbered 18, after V lost 2 bases and J lost 7 bases. The CDR3 consists of 18 residues. CDR3 sequence (DNA): TGTGCCAGCAGCTTATATGGGTTTACTAGCGGGCCCCAAAAAGAGCAGTACTTC. As protein: CASSLYGFTSGPQKEQYF.

This clone appeared once. V gene TRBV27 combines with J gene TRBJ1-4, with D perhaps TRBD1 (5 bases). V lost 5 bases to trimming and J lost 8 bases, with 15 bases between them. The CDR3 sequence is 14 residues long. Germline V lookup: CDR1 MNHEY, CDR2 SMNVEV (reference sequence). The CDR3 protein is CASSPTLRGEKLFF. DNA for the CDR3: TGTGCCAGCAGTCCCACTTTGCGGGGCGAAAAACTGTTTTTT.

This clone was found a few times. J is TRBJ2-3 and V is TRBV28; 14 bases match TRBD2. In germline, CDR1 is MDHEN, CDR2 SYDVKM. The CDR3 has 15 residues. Trimming cost V 4 bases and J 9 bases; bases outside gene matches: 6. This chain's CDR3 is CASSSGTSGSLTQYF. The CDR3 nucleotides read TGTGCCAGCAGTTCGGGGACTAGCGGGAGTTTGACGCAGTATTTT.

The chain recombines TRBV6-4 with TRBJ1-2; tentatively, D is TRBD1 (6 bases). CDR3 size: 13 residues. The germline CDR1 and CDR2 sequences are MRHNA and SNTAGT. V lost 6 bases, J lost 7 bases, and 15 bases lay in between. CDR3 protein: CASRNGQSGGYTF. CDR3 in DNA: TGTGCCAGCAGAAACGGACAGAGCGGTGGCTACACCTTC.

The rearrangement uses TRBV5-4 and TRBJ2-5; TRBD2 aligns across 7 bases. The J segment lost 4 bases and the V segment lost 0 bases, leaving 9 bases of the junction unmatched. The CDR3 sequence is 16 residues long. Germline CDR1 SGHNT, CDR2 YYREEE (reference sequence). CDR3: CASSLGTGRGGETQYF. CDR3 in DNA: TGTGCCAGCAGCTTGGGTACGGGGAGGGGTGGAGAGACCCAGTACTTC.

The CDR3 nucleotides read TGTGCCAGCAGCGATTACCCCCTACCCCATCATTCGAACACCGGGGAGCTGTTTTTT. This sequence encodes CASSDYPLPHHSNTGELFF. The chain has TRBV11-2 and TRBJ2-2; D is unclear. Germline CDR1 reads SGHAT; CDR2 reads FQNNGV. The V end was cut by 5 bases, the J end by 0 bases, with 22 bases between. The CDR3 totals 19 residues. Full variable domain (remainder filled in from reference TRBV11-2 and TRBJ2-2): EAGVAQSPRYKIIEKRQSVAFWCNPISGHATLYWYQQILGQGPKLLIQFQNNGVVDDSQLPKDRFSAERLKGVDSTLKIQPAKLEDSAVYLCASSDYPLPHHSNTGELFFGEGSRLTVL.

J is TRBJ2-7 and V is TRBV15; the match to TRBD1 covers 9 bases. Germline CDR1 is LNHNV and CDR2 is YYDKDF (reference sequence). The CDR3 contains 15 residues. Trimming cost V 1 base and J 2 bases; bases outside gene matches: 3. In nucleotides, the CDR3 is TGTGCCACCAGCAGAGTGGGACAGGGAACCTACGAGCAGTACTTC. The encoded protein is CATSRVGQGTYEQYF.